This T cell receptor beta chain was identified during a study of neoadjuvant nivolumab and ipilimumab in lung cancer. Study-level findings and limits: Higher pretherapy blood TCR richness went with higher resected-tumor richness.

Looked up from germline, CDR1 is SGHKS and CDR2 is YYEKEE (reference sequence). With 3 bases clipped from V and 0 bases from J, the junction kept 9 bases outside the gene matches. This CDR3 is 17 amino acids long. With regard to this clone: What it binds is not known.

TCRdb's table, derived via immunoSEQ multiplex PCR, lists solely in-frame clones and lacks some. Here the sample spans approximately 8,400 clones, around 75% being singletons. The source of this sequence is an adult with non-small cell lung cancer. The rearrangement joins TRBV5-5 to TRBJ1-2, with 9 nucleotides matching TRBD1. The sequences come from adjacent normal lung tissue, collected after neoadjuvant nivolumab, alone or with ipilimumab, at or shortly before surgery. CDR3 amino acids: CASSSLSHRGPNYGYTF. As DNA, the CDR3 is TGTGCCAGCAGCTCGCTATCCCACAGGGGGCCTAACTATGGCTACACCTTC.